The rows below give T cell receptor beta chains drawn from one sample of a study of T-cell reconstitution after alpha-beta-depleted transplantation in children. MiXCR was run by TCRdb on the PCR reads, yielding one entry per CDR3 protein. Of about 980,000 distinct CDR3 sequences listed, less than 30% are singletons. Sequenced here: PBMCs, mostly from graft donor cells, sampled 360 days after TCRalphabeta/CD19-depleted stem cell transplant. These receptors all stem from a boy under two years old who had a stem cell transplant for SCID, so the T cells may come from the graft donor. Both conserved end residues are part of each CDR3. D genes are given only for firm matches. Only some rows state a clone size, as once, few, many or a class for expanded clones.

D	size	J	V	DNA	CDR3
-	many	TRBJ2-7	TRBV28	TGTGCCAGCCGAGACCGATACGAGCAGTACTTC	CASRDRYEQYF
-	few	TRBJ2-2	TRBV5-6	TGTGCCAGCAGACGCACCAGGGCCGGGGAGCTGTTTTTT	CASRRTRAGELFF
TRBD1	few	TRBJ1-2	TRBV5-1	TGCGCCAGCAGCTCAACAGGGGGCGGCTATGGCTACACCTTC	CASSSTGGGYGYTF
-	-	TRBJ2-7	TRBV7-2	TGTGCCAGCAGCTTCGCCCTCTACGAGCAGTACTTC	CASSFALYEQYF
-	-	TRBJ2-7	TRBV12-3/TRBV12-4	TGTGCCAGCAGTTGGTCGGGCGGGAACTACGAGCAGTACTTC	CASSWSGGNYEQYF
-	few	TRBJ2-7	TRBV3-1	TGTGCCAGCAGCCGCGGACTAATCTACGAGCAGTACTTC	CASSRGLIYEQYF
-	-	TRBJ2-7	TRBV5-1	TGCGCCAGCAGCTTGAGAGGTCAGGGGCAGTACTTC	CASSLRGQGQYF
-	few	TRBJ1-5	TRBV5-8	TGTGCCAGCAGTCCACAGGTGTCCGGTCAGCCCCAGCATTTT	CASSPQVSGQPQHF
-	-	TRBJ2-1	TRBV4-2	TGTGCCAGCAGCCGGACCTACAATGAGCAGTTCTTC	CASSRTYNEQFF
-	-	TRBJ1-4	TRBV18	TGTGCCAGCTCACCATCTGGGGGCAATGAAAAACTGTTTTTT	CASSPSGGNEKLFF
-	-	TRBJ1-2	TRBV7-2	TGTGCCAGCAGCTTATTGGGGATTGGAGGCTACACCTTC	CASSLLGIGGYTF
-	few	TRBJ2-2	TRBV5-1	TGCGCCAGCAGCTTGGGAGGAGGGATCACCGGGGAGCTGTTTTTT	CASSLGGGITGELFF
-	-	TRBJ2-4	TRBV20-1	TGCAGTCAGGGGGGGATAGCCAAAAACATTCAGTACTTC	CSQGGIAKNIQYF
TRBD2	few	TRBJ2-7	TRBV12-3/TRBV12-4	TGTGCCAGCAGTTCCGCCCTAGCGGGTGGCTACGAGCAGTACTTC	CASSSALAGGYEQYF
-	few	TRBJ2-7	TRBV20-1	TGCAGTGCTTCCGGGGCGACCTACGAGCAGTACTTC	CSASGATYEQYF
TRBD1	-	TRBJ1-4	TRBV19	TGTGCCAGTAAATTACAGGGGGCCGGGGAAAAACTGTTTTTT	CASKLQGAGEKLFF
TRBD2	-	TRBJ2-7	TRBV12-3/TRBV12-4	TGTGCCAGCAGTCCAGGGACTAGCAGCGAGCAGTACTTC	CASSPGTSSEQYF
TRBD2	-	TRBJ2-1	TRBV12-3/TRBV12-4	TGTGCCAGCAGTCACCCTCGACTAGCGGGAAACAATGAGCAGTTCTTC	CASSHPRLAGNNEQFF
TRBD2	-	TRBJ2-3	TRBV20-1	TGCAGTGCCGGGCCTTACGCCATAGCGGGCTACACAGATACGCAGTATTTT	CSAGPYAIAGYTDTQYF
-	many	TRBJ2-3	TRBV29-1	TGCAGCGTTGCGGACGCTGGGTTAACAGATACGCAGTATTTT	CSVADAGLTDTQYF